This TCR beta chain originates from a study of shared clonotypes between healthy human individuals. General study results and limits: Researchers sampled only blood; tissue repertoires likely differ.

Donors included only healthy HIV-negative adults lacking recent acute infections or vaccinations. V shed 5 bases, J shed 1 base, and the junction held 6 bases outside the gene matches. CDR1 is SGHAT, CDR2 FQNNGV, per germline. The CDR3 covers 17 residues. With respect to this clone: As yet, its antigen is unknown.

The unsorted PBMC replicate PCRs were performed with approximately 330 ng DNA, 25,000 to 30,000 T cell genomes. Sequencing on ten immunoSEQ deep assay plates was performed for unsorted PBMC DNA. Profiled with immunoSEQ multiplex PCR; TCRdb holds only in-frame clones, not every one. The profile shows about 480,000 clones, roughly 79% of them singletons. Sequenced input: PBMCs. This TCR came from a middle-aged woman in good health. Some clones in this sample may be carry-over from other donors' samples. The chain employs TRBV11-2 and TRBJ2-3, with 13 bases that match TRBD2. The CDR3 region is CASSGRTSGSGTDTQYF. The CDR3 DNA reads TGTGCCAGCAGCGGCCGGACTAGCGGGAGTGGCACAGATACGCAGTATTTT.